This record concerns one TCR beta chain sequence. Its antigen is unidentified. The V gene lost 3 bases and the J gene lost 4 bases, with 12 bases spanning the gap. CDR3 length: 14 amino acids. Per germline, CDR1 LNHDA and CDR2 SQIVND (reference sequence). These data belong to a study of CD8 T cells in ankylosing spondylitis. TCRdb recomputed calls from the 5' RACE reads with MiXCR, one row per CDR3 protein. The repertoire holds some 130,000 distinct CDR3 sequences, more than 15% seen once, with roughly a third in the top ten. Study-level results: Disease-linked clones were found to be CD8+ and relatively rare in peripheral blood. There was a TCR beta motif, made of several highly homologous variants, that appeared characteristic of ankylosing spondylitis blood. As reported, disease-linked clones showed significant enrichment in matched ankylosing spondylitis synovial fluid.

The TCR originated in a male donor with ankylosing spondylitis. The V gene is TRBV19, the J gene TRBJ1-1; D is ambiguous. Material for sequencing was blood, either unsorted or a sorted T cell fraction (not recorded which). Here the CDR3 reads CASSIKTAGTEAFF. The DNA for the CDR3 is TGTGCCAGTAGTATCAAGACGGCAGGCACTGAAGCTTTCTTT. Using reference TRBV19 and TRBJ1-1 for the parts outside the CDR3, the full variable domain is DGGITQSPKYLFRKEGQNVTLSCEQNLNHDAMYWYRQDPGQGLRLIYYSQIVNDFQKGDIAEGYSVSREKKESFPLTVTSAQKNPTAFYLCASSIKTAGTEAFFGQGTRLTVV.